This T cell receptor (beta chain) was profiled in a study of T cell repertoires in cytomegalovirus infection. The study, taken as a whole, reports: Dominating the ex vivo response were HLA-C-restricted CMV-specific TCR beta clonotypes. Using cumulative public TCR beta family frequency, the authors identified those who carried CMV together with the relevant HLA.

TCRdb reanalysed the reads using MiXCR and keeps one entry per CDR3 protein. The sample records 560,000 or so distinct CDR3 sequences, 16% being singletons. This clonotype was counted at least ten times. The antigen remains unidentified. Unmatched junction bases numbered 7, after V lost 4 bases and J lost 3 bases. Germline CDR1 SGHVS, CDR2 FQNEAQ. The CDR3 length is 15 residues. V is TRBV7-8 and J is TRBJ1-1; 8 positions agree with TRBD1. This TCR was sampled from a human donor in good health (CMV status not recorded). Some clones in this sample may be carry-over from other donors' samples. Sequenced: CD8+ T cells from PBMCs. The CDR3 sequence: CASSSKRTGHTEAFF. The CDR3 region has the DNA TGTGCCAGCAGCTCAAAACGGACAGGGCACACTGAAGCTTTCTTT.